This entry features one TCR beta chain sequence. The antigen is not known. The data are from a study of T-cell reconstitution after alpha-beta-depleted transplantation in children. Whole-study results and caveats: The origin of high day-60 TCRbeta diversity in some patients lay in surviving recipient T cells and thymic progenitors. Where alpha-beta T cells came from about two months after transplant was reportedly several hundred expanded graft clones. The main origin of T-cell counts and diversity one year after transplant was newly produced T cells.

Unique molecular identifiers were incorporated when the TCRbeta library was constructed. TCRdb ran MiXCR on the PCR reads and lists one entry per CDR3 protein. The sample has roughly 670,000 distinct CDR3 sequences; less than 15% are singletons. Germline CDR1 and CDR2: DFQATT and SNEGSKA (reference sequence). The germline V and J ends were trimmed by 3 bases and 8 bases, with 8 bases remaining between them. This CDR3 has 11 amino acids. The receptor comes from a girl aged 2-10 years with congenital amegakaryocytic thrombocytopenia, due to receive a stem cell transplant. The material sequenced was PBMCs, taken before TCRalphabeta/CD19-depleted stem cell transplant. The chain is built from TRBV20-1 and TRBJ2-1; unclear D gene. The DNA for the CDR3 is TGCAGTGCTAGCTTGGTTGATGAGCAGTTCTTC. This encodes CSASLVDEQFF.